The 28 T cell receptor beta chains listed next were all sequenced from one sample in a study of molecular identifiers for immune sequencing clone quantification. TCRdb redid the calling of the PCR reads with MiXCR, one entry per CDR3 protein. The sample lists tens of thousands of distinct CDR3 sequences, 20% to 25% seen once, with approximately 0.78% in the top ten. Sequencing was done on a sample of naive CD8+ T cells from blood, with Jurkat cell RNA spiked in. Subset given: FACS-sorted CD8+CD4-CCR7+CD45RA+ naive T cells. These TCRs come from a human donor in good health. Some libraries in this study had Jurkat cell RNA spiked in.

The chain joins TRBV7-6 to TRBJ2-3; TRBD2 agrees at 8 bases. V lost 7 bases to trimming and J lost 5 bases; unmatched junction nucleotides: 11. CDR1 SGHVS and CDR2 FNYEAQ come from the germline V gene. This CDR3 is 15 amino acids long. CDR3 sequence reads: CASIRGRGAIDTQYF. The CDR3 DNA sequence: TGTGCCAGCATCCGAGGGCGGGGGGCCATAGATACGCAGTATTTT.

Many counts were recorded for this clonotype. The chain uses TRBV4-1 and TRBJ2-5; D might be TRBD1 (6 bases). The CDR3 loop spans 16 amino acids. Looked up from germline, CDR1 is MGHRA and CDR2 is YSYEKL. V was pared by 0 bases and J by 0 bases, with 11 bases between. CDR3 sequence (DNA): TGCGCCAGCAGCCAAGATCCATCAGGGGACCAAGAGACCCAGTACTTC. This translates into CASSQDPSGDQETQYF.

This clonotype appeared many times. DNA for the CDR3: TGTGCCAGCAGCCCAGAAGGCAGGGAAGAGACCCAGTACTTC. Translating it yields CASSPEGREETQYF. The V gene is TRBV9, the J gene TRBJ2-5; weak D call: TRBD1 (5 bases). The V gene lost 4 bases and the J gene lost 3 bases, with 13 bases spanning the gap. The CDR3 runs to 14 residues. Germline-derived CDR1 and CDR2 are SGDLS and YYNGEE.

To note about this clonotype: A single base separates this from a much larger clone, so it may be a read error. The V gene is TRBV12-3 or TRBV12-4, the J gene TRBJ1-5, with 8 nucleotides matching TRBD1. The CDR3 consists of 15 residues. The trim removed 3 bases at V and 9 bases at J, leaving 10 bases unmatched. The CDR3 region has the DNA TGTGCCAGCAGTTTCCTTGGACAGGGCCATCGGCCCCAGCATTTT. It codes for CASSFLGQGHRPQHF.

As for this clonotype: Given a much more abundant clone one base away, this may be a read error. The genes are TRBV25-1 and TRBJ2-2; tentatively, D is TRBD2 (5 bases). Germline assignment: CDR1 MGHDK and CDR2 SYGVNS. V was shortened by 8 bases and J by 6 bases, with 10 bases between the two germline ends. CDR3 length equals 12 residues. This chain's CDR3 is CASPRVPGELFF. The CDR3 region has the DNA TGTGCCAGCCCGAGGGTTCCCGGGGAGCTGTTTTTT.

On this clonotype: A much larger clone differs by one base, so this may be a read error. CDR3 in DNA: TGTACCAGCAGCATGCGGGGAGGGGGCCTGGTTGAAGCTTTCTTT. This sequence encodes CTSSMRGGGLVEAFF. This chain links TRBV7-2 with TRBJ1-1, with 7 bases fitting TRBD1. Trimming cost V 5 bases and J 7 bases; bases outside gene matches: 13. CDR3 length equals 15 residues. The V gene's germline CDR1 is SGHTA and CDR2 FQGNSA.

On this clonotype itself: One junction end disagrees with the germline gene, perhaps due to a read error. The CDR3 reads CASSPRGRVYSEQFF. The CDR3 DNA is TGTGCCAGCAGTCCCCGGGGCAGGGTTTACAGTGAGCAGTTCTTC. The chain joins TRBV5-6 to TRBJ2-1; perhaps D is TRBD1 or TRBD2 (5 bases each). The CDR3 has 15 residues. Germline V gives CDR1 SGHDT, CDR2 YYEEEE.

This clonotype was seen ten or more times. The gene calls are TRBV11-1 and TRBJ2-7; D gene ambiguous. V was clipped by 5 bases and J by 5 bases, with 13 bases between them. CDR3 length equals 13 residues. Looked up from germline, CDR1 is SGHAT and CDR2 is FQDESV (reference sequence). CDR3 DNA sequence: TGTGCCAGCAGCCTACTCGGCTGGGACGAGCAGTACTTC. This encodes CASSLLGWDEQYF.

The chain carries TRBV6-2 or TRBV6-3 and TRBJ2-7; D is perhaps TRBD2 (5 bases). Germline CDR1 MNHEY, CDR2 SVGEGT. With 8 bases removed from V and 2 bases from J, the gap between germline ends came to 16 bases. The CDR3 is 14 amino acids. CDR3 sequence reads: CASSWSEGTYEQYF. CDR3 nucleotide sequence: TGTGCCAGCTCTTGGAGCGAGGGAACCTACGAGCAGTACTTC.

This clonotype was found many times. The chain has TRBV7-9 and TRBJ2-7, with a tentative D call TRBD2 (5 bases). Germline assignment: CDR1 SEHNR and CDR2 FQNEAQ (reference sequence). The V end was cut by 7 bases, the J end by 2 bases, with 12 bases between. The CDR3 runs to 13 residues. The CDR3 sequence: CASTGGGAYEQYF. The CDR3 DNA follows: TGTGCCAGCACTGGAGGTGGCGCCTACGAGCAGTACTTC.

The V call is TRBV12-3 or TRBV12-4, the J call TRBJ1-1; 7 bases agree with TRBD1. This CDR3 comprises 14 residues. The trim removed 6 bases at V and 6 bases at J, leaving 10 bases unmatched. This CDR3 reads CASSTSTGVPEAFF. CDR3 DNA sequence: TGTGCCAGCAGCACGTCAACAGGGGTTCCTGAAGCTTTCTTT.

CDR3: CASSQGGFERVGQETQYF. The CDR3 DNA reads as TGTGCCAGCAGCCAAGGAGGGTTCGAGCGGGTAGGACAAGAGACCCAGTACTTC. The chain is built from TRBV3-2 and TRBJ2-5; the table's D call of TRBD2 was not tested on the DNA. TRBV3-2 is marked as a pseudogene. This CDR3 has 18 amino acids.

This chain uses TRBV5-1 with TRBJ2-7, with 7 bases that match TRBD2. The CDR3 extends over 15 amino acids. V trimming: 4 bases; J trimming: 3 bases; junction bases outside the gene matches: 10. Germline values: CDR1 SGHRS, CDR2 YFSETQ. The CDR3 here is CASSIGASGLYEQYF. The DNA for the CDR3 is TGCGCCAGCAGCATCGGGGCTAGCGGACTCTACGAGCAGTACTTC.

The chain recombines TRBV4-3 with TRBJ2-2; TRBD2 might be the D (5 bases). The V gene lost 0 bases and the J gene lost 1 base, with 12 bases spanning the gap. CDR3 length equals 17 residues. Germline V gene sequence: CDR1 LGHNA, CDR2 YSLEER. The CDR3 sequence is CASSQDNRGRNTGELFF. Written as DNA, the CDR3 is TGCGCCAGCAGCCAAGATAACCGCGGGCGGAACACCGGGGAGCTGTTTTTT.

A word on this clonotype: Likely a read error: the CDR3 ends without its conserved phenylalanine or tryptophan. The chain recombines TRBV3-1 with TRBJ2-5; 8 nucleotides match TRBD1. Unmatched junction bases numbered 5, after V lost 5 bases and J lost 3 bases. Per the germline V gene, CDR1 is LGHDT and CDR2 is YNNKEL (reference sequence). The CDR3 is 14 amino acids. The CDR3 reads CASSGWTGKETQYV. For the CDR3, the DNA is TGTGCCAGCAGCGGTTGGACAGGGAAAGAGACCCAGTACGTC.

This chain uses TRBV6-2 or TRBV6-3 with TRBJ1-5; possibly TRBD1 for D (6 bases). CDR3 length equals 15 residues. The V and J ends lost 8 bases and 4 bases respectively, with 18 bases between them. Germline CDR1 and CDR2: MNHEY and SVGEGT. For the CDR3, the DNA is TGTGCCAGCCATCTGCCCGGGACAAAAAATCAGCCCCAGCATTTT. Its translation is CASHLPGTKNQPQHF.

This clonotype appeared a few times. This chain uses TRBV27 with TRBJ1-1; 7 bases align to TRBD1. Germline CDR1 is MNHEY and CDR2 is SMNVEV (reference sequence). V shed 3 bases and J 6 bases; nucleotides not matched to a gene: 1. The CDR3 length is 12 residues. CDR3 residues: CASSFTGAEAFF. The CDR3 region has the DNA TGTGCCAGCAGTTTTACAGGGGCTGAAGCTTTCTTT.

As regards this clonotype: This sequence may be a read error, since a much larger clone differs from it by one base. This chain joins TRBV27 and TRBJ2-7; no definite D call. The germline CDR1 and CDR2 sequences are MNHEY and SMNVEV (reference sequence). The CDR3 extends over 16 amino acids. The CDR3 reads CASSPQVVQAPYVQYF. CDR3 nucleotides: TGTGCCAGCAGTCCCCAAGTTGTTCAGGCCCCCTACGTGCAGTACTTC.

This clonotype was seen repeatedly, ten times or more. The chain carries TRBV12-3 or TRBV12-4 and TRBJ1-5; no clear D. Trimming took 3 bases from V and 5 from J, leaving 8 bases between them. This CDR3 spans 13 amino acids. Here the CDR3 reads CASSFWLHQPQHF. DNA for the CDR3: TGTGCCAGCAGTTTCTGGCTCCATCAGCCCCAGCATTTT.

As for this clonotype: A much larger clone lies a single base off, so this may be a read error. The rearrangement links TRBV7-2 to TRBJ2-1, with 10 bases that match TRBD2. CDR3 size: 15 residues. Germline V gene sequence: CDR1 SGHTA, CDR2 FQGNSA. The CDR3 DNA reads as TGTGCCAGCAGCTCCGTAGCGGGAGGTTACAATGAGCAGCTCTTC. It encodes CASSSVAGGYNEQLF.

On this clonotype: A read error may be the cause here, since a much bigger clone is one base away. The genes are TRBV6-5 and TRBJ1-5; weak D call: TRBD1 (5 bases). Germline V lookup: CDR1 MNHEY, CDR2 SVGAGI. The V and J ends lost 6 bases and 4 bases respectively, with 13 bases between them. The CDR3 extends over 14 amino acids. The CDR3 region has the DNA TGTGCCAGCAGCCTACAGGCCTCAAATCAGCCCCAGCATTTT. The encoded protein is CASSLQASNQPQHF.

In regard to this clonotype: A clone one base away is much larger, so this may be a read error. The chain combines TRBV7-9 with TRBJ2-7, with no clear D. The CDR3 is 12 residues long. V was pared by 3 bases and J by 1 base, with 4 bases between. The germline V gene encodes CDR1 SEHNR and CDR2 FQNEAQ (reference sequence). The CDR3 loop is CASSFKSYEQYF. As DNA, the CDR3 is TGTGCCAGCAGCTTCAAGTCCTACGAGCAGTACTTC. The complete variable domain, with remaining parts taken from reference TRBV7-9 and TRBJ2-7, reads DTGVSQNPRHKITKRGQNVTFRCDPISEHNRLYWYRQTLGQGPEFLTYFQNEAQLEKSRLLSDRFSAERPKGSFSTLEIQRTEQGDSAMYLCASSFKSYEQYFGPGTRLTVT.

The chain recombines TRBV27 with TRBJ2-1, with D possibly being TRBD1 (5 bases). Germline loops: CDR1 MNHEY, CDR2 SMNVEV (reference sequence). The germline V and J ends were trimmed by 0 bases and 3 bases, with 9 bases remaining between them. This CDR3 has 15 residues. The CDR3: CASSLSGALYNEQFF. CDR3 coding DNA: TGTGCCAGCAGTTTATCAGGGGCCCTCTACAATGAGCAGTTCTTC.

Comment on this clonotype: This clone may be a read error of a much larger clone one base away. V is TRBV2 and J is TRBJ1-2, with D perhaps TRBD1 (5 bases). Germline CDR1 is SNHLY and CDR2 is FYNNEI. Trimming cost V 4 bases and J 0 bases, with 15 bases left between them. The CDR3 length is 16 residues. The CDR3 protein is CASSAPGRGTNYGYTF. The CDR3 nucleotides are TGTGCCAGCAGTGCCCCGGGACGGGGGACTAACTATGGCTACACCTTC.

This clonotype showed up just once. A much larger clone is a single base away; this may be a read error. J is TRBJ2-5 and V is TRBV5-3, with 7 positions matching TRBD1. TRBV5-3 is an open reading frame, and its role is uncertain. This CDR3 spans 16 amino acids. Here the CDR3 DNA reads TGTGCCAGCAGCTACATGCCCGGGACAGTGGCGGAGACCCAGTACTTC. Amino acid sequence: CASSYMPGTVAETQYF.

This clonotype was found a few times. This may be a read error: a much more frequent sequence differs by one nucleotide. This chain uses TRBV12-3 or TRBV12-4 with TRBJ1-5; D is possibly TRBD1 (6 bases). CDR3 length equals 16 residues. CDR3 amino acids: CVSSPDTGALNQPQHF. The CDR3 coding sequence is TGTGTCAGCAGCCCCGACACGGGGGCCCTTAATCAGCCCCAGCATTTT.

About this clonotype itself: Being one base from a much bigger clone, this may be a read error. The V gene is TRBV13, the J gene TRBJ2-3, with 9 bases lining up with TRBD2. J gave up 3 bases and V 8 bases, and 21 bases lay outside the gene matches. Germline CDR1 and CDR2: PRHDT and FYEKMQ (reference sequence). The CDR3 is 19 residues long. CDR3 residues: CASGSTAGISGGGTDTQYF. DNA for the CDR3: TGTGCCAGCGGCTCGACCGCAGGAATTAGCGGGGGAGGTACAGATACGCAGTATTTT.

This clonotype was seen many times. The chain has TRBV5-4 and TRBJ1-6; D gene ambiguous. The ends were cut back, 1 base at V and 7 bases at J, with 9 bases in the middle. Germline values: CDR1 SGHNT, CDR2 YYREEE (reference sequence). This CDR3 has 14 residues. The CDR3: CASSLTQENSPLHF. In DNA, the CDR3 is TGTGCCAGCAGCTTGACGCAGGAAAATTCACCCCTCCACTTT.